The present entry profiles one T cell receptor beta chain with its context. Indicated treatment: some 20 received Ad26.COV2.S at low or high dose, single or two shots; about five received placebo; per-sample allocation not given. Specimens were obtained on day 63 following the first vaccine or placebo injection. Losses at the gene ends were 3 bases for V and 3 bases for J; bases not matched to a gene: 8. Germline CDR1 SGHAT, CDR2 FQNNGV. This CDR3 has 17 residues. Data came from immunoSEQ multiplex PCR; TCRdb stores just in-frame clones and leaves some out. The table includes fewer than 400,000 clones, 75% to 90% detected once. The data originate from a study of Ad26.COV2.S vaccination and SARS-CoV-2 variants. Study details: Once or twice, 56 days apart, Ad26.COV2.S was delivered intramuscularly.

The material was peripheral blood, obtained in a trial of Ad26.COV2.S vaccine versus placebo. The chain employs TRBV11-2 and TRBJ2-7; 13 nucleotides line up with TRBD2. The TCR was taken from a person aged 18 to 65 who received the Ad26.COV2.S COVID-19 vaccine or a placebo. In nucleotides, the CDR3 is TGTGCCAGCAGCTTGTGGTTACTAGCGGGAGGGAGCTACGAGCAGTACTTC. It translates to CASSLWLLAGGSYEQYF. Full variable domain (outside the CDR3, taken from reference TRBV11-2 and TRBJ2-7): EAGVAQSPRYKIIEKRQSVAFWCNPISGHATLYWYQQILGQGPKLLIQFQNNGVVDDSQLPKDRFSAERLKGVDSTLKIQPAKLEDSAVYLCASSLWLLAGGSYEQYFGPGTRLTVT.